The clone carrying this T cell receptor beta chain was recorded only once. Antigen specificity is unknown. The data stem from a study of CD8 T cells in ankylosing spondylitis. Whole-study results and caveats: Seemingly distinctive of ankylosing spondylitis blood was a TCR beta motif formed by eight highly homologous variants. According to the report, clones linked to the disease were significantly enriched in matched synovial fluid samples taken from ankylosing spondylitis patients.

Each CDR3 protein is one row after TCRdb ran MiXCR on the 5' RACE reads. Of around 490,000 distinct CDR3 sequences in the sample, 5.3% were seen once. Germline trimming cut 4 bases from V and 8 bases from J; bases unmatched to any gene: 12. The CDR3 consists of 16 residues. Germline CDR1 reads SNHLY; CDR2 reads FYNNEI. The chain carries TRBV2 and TRBJ2-1; 9 bases line up with TRBD1. The sample consisted of blood, either unsorted or a sorted T cell fraction (not recorded which). The receptor's source is a male donor with ankylosing spondylitis. CDR3 loop: CASSALGTGSDDEQFF. CDR3 nucleotides: TGTGCCAGCAGTGCTTTAGGGACAGGGTCCGACGATGAGCAGTTCTTC. Full variable domain (rest looked up from reference TRBV2 and TRBJ2-1): EPEVTQTPSHQVTQMGQEVILRCVPISNHLYFYWYRQILGQKVEFLVSFYNNEISEKSEIFDDQFSVERPDGSNFTLKIRSTKLEDSAMYFCASSALGTGSDDEQFFGPGTRLTVL.